Shown below are 9 T cell receptor beta chains from a single sample sequenced in a study of T cell repertoires in cytomegalovirus infection. TCRdb reprocessed the reads with MiXCR, giving one entry per CDR3 protein. The sample holds some 680,000 distinct CDR3 sequences, 35% seen once. What was sequenced was PBMCs. These receptors were taken from a human donor in good health (CMV status not recorded). Some clones in this sample may be carry-over from other donors' samples.

Only a few counts were recorded for this clonotype. The V gene is TRBV7-2, the J gene TRBJ1-1; 10 bases match TRBD1. This CDR3 is 15 amino acids long. Germline V gene lookup returns CDR1 SGHTA and CDR2 FQGNSA. V was clipped by 3 bases and J by 5 bases; unmatched bases: 6. In DNA form, the CDR3 reads TGTGCCAGCAGCTTCGGGGACAGGGGCTGGACTGAAGCTTTCTTT. Residues: CASSFGDRGWTEAFF.

The J gene is TRBJ2-2, the V gene TRBV2, with D tentatively TRBD2 (5 bases). This CDR3 has 15 amino acids. Germline V gives CDR1 SNHLY, CDR2 FYNNEI. V lost 1 base, J lost 5 bases, and 11 bases lay in between. CDR3 nucleotides: TGTGCCAGCAGTGAAGTGCTAGCCTCGACCGGGGAGCTGTTTTTT. It yields the protein CASSEVLASTGELFF.

In its sample, this clonotype was seen once. The V gene is TRBV18, the J gene TRBJ1-1; TRBD1 is a possible D gene (5 bases). Germline V gene sequence: CDR1 KGHSH, CDR2 LQKENI. The CDR3 length is 15 residues. With 3 bases removed from V and 5 bases from J, the gap between germline ends came to 16 bases. CDR3 sequence (DNA): TGTGCCAGCTCACCTAAGGACACCCAAAGGACTGAAGCTTTCTTT. Encoded protein: CASSPKDTQRTEAFF.

This clonotype was observed a few times. The chain carries TRBV24-1 and TRBJ2-7; no definite D call. The CDR3 contains 18 residues. V was pared by 5 bases and J by 6 bases, with 28 bases between. The germline V gene encodes CDR1 KGHDR and CDR2 SFDVKD. CDR3 loop: CATSASLHTRDAACEQYF. The DNA for the CDR3 is TGTGCCACCAGTGCCTCTCTGCATACGAGAGATGCGGCTTGCGAGCAGTACTTC.

In this sample, this clonotype turned up a few times. Possible read error: a much larger clone is one base away. V gene TRBV6-1 combines with J gene TRBJ2-2, with D hard to call. The CDR3 spans 13 residues. Trimming took off 6 bases at V and 0 bases at J, with 5 bases between the two ends. Germline V CDR1 and CDR2: MNHNS, SASEGT. This chain's CDR3 is CASRAANTGELFF. CDR3 sequence (DNA): TGTGCCAGCAGGGCCGCGAACACCGGGGAGCTGTTTTTT.

The chain has TRBV28 and TRBJ2-6, with D maybe TRBD1 (6 bases). This CDR3 region has 17 residues. V was clipped by 5 bases and J by 0 bases, with 14 bases between them. Germline V gene data show CDR1 as MDHEN and CDR2 as SYDVKM. In DNA form, the CDR3 reads TGTGCCAGCAGTAGCAGGGGAAGCCCCTCTGGGGCCAACGTCCTGACTTTC. Translation gives CASSSRGSPSGANVLTF.

The chain has TRBV7-6 and TRBJ2-2, with 8 bases identical to TRBD1. CDR3 length equals 15 residues. After removal of 9 bases from V and 6 bases from J, the junction contained 12 bases not matched to a gene. The germline gives CDR1 SGHVS, CDR2 FNYEAQ. CDR3 in amino acids: CASKPGQAVAGELFF. The CDR3 coding sequence is TGTGCCAGTAAACCGGGACAGGCCGTCGCCGGGGAGCTGTTTTTT.

V and J are TRBV20-1 and TRBJ2-1; 7 bases are a match to TRBD2. The length of the CDR3 is 8 residues. CDR1 is DFQATT, CDR2 SNEGSKA, per germline (reference sequence). CDR3 sequence reads: CRGGEQFF. CDR3 nucleotide sequence: TGCAGGGGGGGGGAGCAGTTCTTC.

The chain couples TRBV28 to TRBJ2-5; D gene unclear. Trimming pared 4 bases from V and 3 bases from J, leaving 12 bases between. The CDR3 has 14 residues. CDR1 and CDR2 from the germline V gene are MDHEN and SYDVKM. CDR3 residues: CASSSSVVKETQYF. The CDR3 coding sequence is TGTGCCAGCAGTTCCTCGGTAGTAAAAGAGACCCAGTACTTC.